Presented here are 7 T cell receptor beta chains from one specimen sequenced in a study of cytomegalovirus exposure and HLA in healthy donors. The method was immunoSEQ multiplex PCR; TCRdb's version includes in-frame clones alone and lacks a portion of them. The sample lists about 130,000 clones; 82% were seen once. The sample consisted of PBMCs. These receptor sequences come from a man aged 30-40 years in good health and CMV-seropositive.

CDR3 bases: TGTGCCAGCAGCCCTTCGCCCGGACAGGGACCTCGGGGGGAGCTGTTTTTT. It codes for CASSPSPGQGPRGELFF. The V gene is TRBV7-6, the J gene TRBJ2-2; 8 bases line up with TRBD1. Germline V gene data show CDR1 as SGHVS and CDR2 as FNYEAQ. Trimming at V came to 5 bases and at J to 8 bases, leaving 16 bases not matched to a gene. This CDR3 region has 17 residues.

The chain has TRBV7-9 and TRBJ2-3; a weak D match, TRBD2 (5 bases). Trimming stripped 1 base from V and 0 bases from J, with 11 bases between. The CDR3 is 16 residues long. CDR1 and CDR2 (germline): SEHNR, FQNEAQ (reference sequence). The CDR3 loop is CASSLGSTGSTDTQYF. CDR3 bases: TGTGCCAGCAGCTTAGGCTCGACGGGAAGCACAGATACGCAGTATTTT.

This chain links TRBV7-3 with TRBJ2-2; the match to TRBD1 covers 7 bases. This CDR3 has 14 amino acids. J was trimmed by 7 bases and V by 0 bases; bases with no gene match: 2. CDR1 SGHTA and CDR2 FQGTGA come from the germline V gene. CDR3 protein: CASSLTGGGGELFF. The CDR3 DNA reads as TGTGCCAGCAGCTTAACAGGGGGCGGCGGGGAGCTGTTTTTT.

The CDR3 loop reads CASSLVAEGTEAFF. The CDR3 DNA reads TGTGCCAGCAGCTTAGTGGCGGAGGGGACTGAAGCTTTCTTT. This chain uses TRBV7-2 with TRBJ1-1; the D gene is possibly TRBD1 (5 bases). Germline V gene data show CDR1 as SGHTA and CDR2 as FQGNSA. The length of the CDR3 is 14 residues. V dropped 1 base and J dropped 5 bases, with 11 bases sitting between them. The variable domain in full, completed from reference TRBV7-2 and TRBJ1-1, reads GAGVSQSPSNKVTEKGKDVELRCDPISGHTALYWYRQSLGQGLEFLIYFQGNSAPDKSGLPSDRFSAERTGGSVSTLTIQRTQQEDSAVYLCASSLVAEGTEAFFGQGTRLTVV.

V and J are TRBV6-1 and TRBJ1-1; D unclear. CDR1 MNHNS and CDR2 SASEGT come from the germline V gene. This CDR3 has 13 amino acids. The V and J ends lost 0 bases and 7 bases respectively, with 9 bases between them. The CDR3 region has the DNA TGTGCCAGCAGTGAAGCGCGGCAGCTTGAAGCTTTCTTT. Translating gives CASSEARQLEAFF.

Written as DNA, the CDR3 is TGCGCCAGCAGCAAAACAGGGGCCCTGGTCGGAAACACCATATATTTT. Translated: CASSKTGALVGNTIYF. This chain uses TRBV4-1 with TRBJ1-3; 7 nucleotides align to TRBD1. The V segment lost 5 bases and the J segment 4 bases; nucleotides outside the gene matches: 11. This CDR3 has 16 amino acids. Germline V lookup: CDR1 MGHRA, CDR2 YSYEKL.

Regarding this clone: This CDR3 is also generated by other DNA sequences in the sample. V usage is TRBV29-1 and J usage is TRBJ2-3; maybe TRBD1 (5 bases). V lost 2 bases and J 0 bases, leaving 6 bases between the germline ends. CDR3 length: 13 amino acids. CDR1 is SQVTM, CDR2 ANQGSEA, per germline. The DNA for the CDR3 is TGCAGCGTTGAAAGGGGCAGCACAGATACGCAGTATTTT. This sequence encodes CSVERGSTDTQYF.